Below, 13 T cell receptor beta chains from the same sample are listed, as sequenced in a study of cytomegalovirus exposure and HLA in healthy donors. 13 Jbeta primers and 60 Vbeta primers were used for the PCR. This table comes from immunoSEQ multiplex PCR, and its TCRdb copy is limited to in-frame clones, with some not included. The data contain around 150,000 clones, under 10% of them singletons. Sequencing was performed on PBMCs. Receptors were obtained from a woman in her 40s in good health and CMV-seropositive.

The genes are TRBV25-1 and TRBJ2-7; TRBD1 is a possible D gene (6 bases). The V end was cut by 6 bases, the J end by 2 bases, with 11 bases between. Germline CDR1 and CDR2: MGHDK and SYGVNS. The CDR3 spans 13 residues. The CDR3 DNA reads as TGTGCCAGCAGACCACAGGGTCCCTACGAGCAGTACTTC. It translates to CASRPQGPYEQYF.

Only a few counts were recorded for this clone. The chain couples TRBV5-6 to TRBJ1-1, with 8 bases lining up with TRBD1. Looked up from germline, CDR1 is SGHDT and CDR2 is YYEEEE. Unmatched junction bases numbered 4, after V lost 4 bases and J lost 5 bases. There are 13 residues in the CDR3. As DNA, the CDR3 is TGTGCCAGCAGCCACAGGGGGAGGACTGAAGCTTTCTTT. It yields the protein CASSHRGRTEAFF.

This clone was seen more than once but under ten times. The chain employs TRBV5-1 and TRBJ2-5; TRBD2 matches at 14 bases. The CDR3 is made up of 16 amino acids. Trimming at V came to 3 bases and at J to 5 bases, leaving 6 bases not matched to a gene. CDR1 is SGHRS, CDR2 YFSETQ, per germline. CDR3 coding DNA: TGCGCCAGCAGCTACCTCGGACTAGCGGGGGGCGAGACCCAGTACTTC. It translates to CASSYLGLAGGETQYF.

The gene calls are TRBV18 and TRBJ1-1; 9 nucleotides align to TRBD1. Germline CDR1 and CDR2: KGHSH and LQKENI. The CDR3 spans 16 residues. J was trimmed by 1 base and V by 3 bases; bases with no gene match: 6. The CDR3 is CASSPMDRGTNTEAFF. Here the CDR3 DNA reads TGTGCCAGCTCACCGATGGACAGGGGCACGAACACTGAAGCTTTCTTT.

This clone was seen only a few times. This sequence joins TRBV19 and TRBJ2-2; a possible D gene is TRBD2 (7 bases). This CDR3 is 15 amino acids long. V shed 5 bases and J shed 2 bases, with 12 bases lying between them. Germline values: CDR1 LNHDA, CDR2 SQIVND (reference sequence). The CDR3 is CASSYGGTNTGELFF. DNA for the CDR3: TGTGCCAGTAGTTACGGGGGGACAAACACCGGGGAGCTGTTTTTT.

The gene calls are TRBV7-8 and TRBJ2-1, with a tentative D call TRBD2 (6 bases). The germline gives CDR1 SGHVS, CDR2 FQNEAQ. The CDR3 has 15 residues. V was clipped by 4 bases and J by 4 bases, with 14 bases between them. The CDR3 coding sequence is TGTGCCAGCAGCTACATAGCGGACTTATACAATGAGCAGTTCTTC. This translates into CASSYIADLYNEQFF.

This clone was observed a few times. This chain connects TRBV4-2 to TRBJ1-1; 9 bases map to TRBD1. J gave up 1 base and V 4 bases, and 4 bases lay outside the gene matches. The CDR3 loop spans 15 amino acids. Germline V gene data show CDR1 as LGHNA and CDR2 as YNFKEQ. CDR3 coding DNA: TGTGCCAGCAGCCTAGGACAGGGGCCGAACACTGAAGCTTTCTTT. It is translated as CASSLGQGPNTEAFF.

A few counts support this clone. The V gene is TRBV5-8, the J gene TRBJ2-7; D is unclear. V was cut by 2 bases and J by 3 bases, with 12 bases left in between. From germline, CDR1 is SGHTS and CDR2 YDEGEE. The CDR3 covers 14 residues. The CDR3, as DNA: TGTGCCAGCAGCTTAACCCCCTACTACTACGAGCAGTACTTC. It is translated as CASSLTPYYYEQYF.

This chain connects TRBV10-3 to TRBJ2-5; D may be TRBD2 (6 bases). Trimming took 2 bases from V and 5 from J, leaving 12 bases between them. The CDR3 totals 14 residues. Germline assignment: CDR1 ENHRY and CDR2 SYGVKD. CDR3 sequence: CAISEAGSMETQYF. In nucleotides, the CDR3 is TGTGCCATCAGTGAGGCGGGATCCATGGAGACCCAGTACTTC.

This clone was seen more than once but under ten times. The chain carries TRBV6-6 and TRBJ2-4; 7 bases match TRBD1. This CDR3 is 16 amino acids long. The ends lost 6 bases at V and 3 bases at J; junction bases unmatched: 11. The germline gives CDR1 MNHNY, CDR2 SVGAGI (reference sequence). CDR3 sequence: CASSEQGMFGKNIQYF. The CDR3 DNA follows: TGTGCCAGCAGCGAACAGGGGATGTTTGGCAAAAACATTCAGTACTTC.

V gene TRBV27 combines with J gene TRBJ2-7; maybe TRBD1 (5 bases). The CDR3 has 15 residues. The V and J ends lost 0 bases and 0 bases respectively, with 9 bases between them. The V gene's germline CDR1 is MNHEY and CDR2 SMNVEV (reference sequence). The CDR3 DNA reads TGTGCCAGCAGTTTATCCCCTACAGGCTCCTACGAGCAGTACTTC. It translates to CASSLSPTGSYEQYF.

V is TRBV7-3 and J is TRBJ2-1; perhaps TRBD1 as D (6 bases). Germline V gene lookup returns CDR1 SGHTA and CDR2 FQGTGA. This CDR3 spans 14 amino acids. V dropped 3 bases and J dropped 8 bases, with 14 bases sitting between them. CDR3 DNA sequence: TGTGCCAGCAGCTTTATAGGGGGAGTCGATGAGCAGTTCTTC. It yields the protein CASSFIGGVDEQFF.

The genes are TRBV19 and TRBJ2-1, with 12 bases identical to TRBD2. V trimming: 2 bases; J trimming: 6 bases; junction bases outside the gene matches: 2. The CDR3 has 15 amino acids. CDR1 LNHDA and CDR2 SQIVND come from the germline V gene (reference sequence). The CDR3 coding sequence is TGTGCCAGTAGTATACAACTAGCGGGGGGCAATGAGCAGTTCTTC. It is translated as CASSIQLAGGNEQFF.